The rows below give T cell receptor beta chains drawn from one sample of a study of CD8+CD57+ T cells in acquired aplastic anemia. One entry per CDR3 protein results from TCRdb running MiXCR on the reads. The repertoire consists of 200,000 or so distinct CDR3 sequences, with roughly 45% occurring once and the leading ten covering about 20%. The sample taken for sequencing was sorted CD4+, CD8+, or CD8+CD57+ T cells (not recorded which) from PBMCs. These receptor sequences come from a human donor with aplastic anemia. The CDR3 runs from the conserved cysteine through the conserved F or W. D genes are given only for firm matches. Expanded clones get a size class; other rows say once, few or many, or leave the size out.

D,V,J,size,CDR3,DNA
TRBD2,TRBV7-2,TRBJ2-5,few,CASSTGLAGWYQETQYF,TGTGCCAGCAGCACCGGACTAGCGGGGTGGTACCAAGAGACCCAGTACTTC
TRBD1,TRBV7-6,TRBJ2-5,once,CASSPRQGRLGETQYF,TGTGCCAGCAGCCCCAGACAGGGGAGGTTGGGAGAGACCCAGTACTTC
NA,TRBV9,TRBJ2-5,many,CASSVGAGPEETQYF,TGTGCCAGCAGCGTAGGGGCGGGCCCAGAAGAGACCCAGTACTTC
TRBD1,TRBV2,TRBJ1-4,NA,CASSERGTGDEKLFF,TGTGCCAGCAGTGAAAGGGGGACAGGGGACGAAAAACTGTTTTTT
NA,TRBV6-1,TRBJ1-2,NA,CASSPLRGDYGYTF,TGTGCCAGCAGTCCTCTTCGCGGGGACTATGGCTACACCTTC
NA,TRBV7-8,TRBJ1-5,many,CASSRSGQPQHF,TGTGCCAGCAGCAGAAGCGGTCAGCCCCAGCATTTT
NA,TRBV6-4,TRBJ1-3,many,CASSDLGRGSGNTIYF,TGTGCCAGCAGTGACCTCGGTAGGGGATCTGGAAACACCATATATTTT
NA,TRBV15,TRBJ1-5,NA,CATSRGDQPQHF,TGTGCCACCAGCAGAGGAGATCAGCCCCAGCATTTT
TRBD2,TRBV7-3,TRBJ2-3,few,CASSLGAGPYEQYF,TGTGCCAGCAGCTTAGGAGCGGGGCCCTACGAGCAGTATTTT
TRBD2,TRBV9,TRBJ2-7,NA,CASSYGGRSAYEQYF,TGTGCCAGCAGTTACGGCGGGAGATCAGCCTACGAGCAGTACTTC
NA,TRBV2,TRBJ1-2,NA,CASREIDGYTF,TGTGCCAGCAGGGAGATTGATGGCTACACCTTC
TRBD1,TRBV19,TRBJ1-6,few,CASSTQGQGNSPLHF,TGTGCCAGTAGTACGCAGGGACAGGGGAATTCACCCCTCCACTTT
TRBD1,TRBV5-1,TRBJ2-7,few,CASSPRDSSEQYF,TGCGCCAGCAGCCCCCGGGACAGCAGCGAGCAGTACTTC
NA,TRBV19,TRBJ2-6,many,CASSRTSDSSGANVLTF,TGTGCCAGTAGCCGGACGAGCGACAGCTCTGGGGCCAACGTCCTGACTTTC
NA,TRBV24-1,TRBJ2-1,NA,CATSEPGLGEQFF,TGTGCCACCAGTGAGCCCGGACTTGGTGAGCAGTTCTTC
TRBD1,TRBV2,TRBJ2-2,many,CASFNRGTGELFF,TGTGCCAGTTTCAACAGGGGTACCGGGGAGCTGTTTTTT
NA,TRBV20-1,TRBJ2-7,NA,CSARDGGNDEQYF,TGCAGTGCTAGAGATGGAGGGAACGACGAGCAGTACTTC
NA,TRBV5-1,TRBJ2-2,NA,CASSLDPVTGELFF,TGCGCCAGCAGCTTGGATCCCGTGACCGGGGAGCTATTTTTT
TRBD1,TRBV3-1,TRBJ2-3,NA,CASSRHRDRISTDTQYF,TGTGCCAGCAGCAGACACCGGGACAGGATAAGCACAGATACGCAGTATTTT
NA,TRBV7-8,TRBJ1-2,many,CASSKTEGYGYTF,TGTGCCAGCAGTAAAACCGAGGGTTATGGCTACACCTTC
TRBD2,TRBV20-1,TRBJ2-5,many,CSARAWTSPAQETQYF,TGCAGTGCTAGAGCCTGGACTAGTCCAGCCCAAGAGACCCAGTACTTC
NA,TRBV7-3,TRBJ2-3,few,CASSLFVAASIDTQYF,TGTGCCAGCAGCTTATTTGTGGCAGCAAGCATAGATACGCAGTATTTT